This TCR beta chain was sequenced during a study of CD8+ T cells in alopecia areata. Study at large: Twice daily, treated patients received 5 to 10 mg of oral tofacitinib. Whole-study findings and limits: Mouse data revealed clearer TCR sharing than patient data did, a gap possibly tied to HLA.

V lost 4 bases to trimming and J lost 7 bases, with 16 bases between them. Per the germline V gene, CDR1 is GTSNPN and CDR2 is SVGIG (reference sequence). This CDR3 has 13 residues. RNA was extracted and reverse transcribed into cDNA as the sequencing template. Profiled with immunoSEQ multiplex PCR; TCRdb holds only in-frame clones, not every one. The repertoire holds more than 95,000 clones, with approximately 59% as singletons. Concerning this clone: Antigen: not known.

Treatment given: oral pan-JAK inhibitor, 5-10 mg twice daily. The TCR comes from a human donor with alopecia areata. This chain links TRBV30 with TRBJ1-2; perhaps TRBD1 as D (5 bases). The sample in question was CD8+ T cells sorted from blood, obtained at week 4, from a patient treated with tofacitinib. CDR3 residues: CAWIYVGGFGYTF. The DNA for the CDR3 is TGTGCCTGGATATATGTGGGGGGATTTGGCTACACCTTC.